This TCR beta chain was documented in a study of blood T cell repertoires in COVID-19. The count of this clone is one. Profiling relied on immunoSEQ multiplex PCR, and the TCRdb table lists in-frame clones only, not all of them. The table lists 200,000 to 250,000 clones, about 90% of them singletons. This sequence originates from a woman aged 50 to 60 with acute or convalescent COVID-19. Sequenced sample: peripheral blood.

CDR3 in DNA: TGTGCCAGCAGCTTAGGGAATAGCGGGGGAACCGGGGAGCTGTTTTTT. This encodes CASSLGNSGGTGELFF. The chain uses TRBV7-6 and TRBJ2-2; 9 nucleotides align to TRBD2. Trimming took 1 base from V and 5 from J; bases not matched to a gene: 5. The CDR3 has 16 amino acids. The germline gives CDR1 SGHVS, CDR2 FNYEAQ.